What follows is one T cell receptor (beta chain) and its context. The antigen is unknown. The sample holds other DNA sequences that translate to the same CDR3. This entry belongs to a study of beta chain features in type 1 diabetes. About the study: What patients shared with healthy donors was a similar profile of age, gender and cell yields. Study-wide points: In every one of the four CD4+ subsets, TCRB CDR3s were moderately but significantly shorter in Type 1 diabetes patients.

The CDR3 extends over 14 amino acids. The V gene's germline CDR1 is LNHDA and CDR2 SQIVND (reference sequence). Trimming cost V 2 bases and J 5 bases, with 9 bases left between them. TCRB transcripts that were expressed got sequenced, as all of the isolated RNA had been reverse transcribed. Profiled with immunoSEQ multiplex PCR; TCRdb holds only in-frame clones, not every one. In the table there are approximately 260,000 clones, roughly 22% of which are singletons. This sequence was found in a woman in her thirties or forties with type 1 diabetes. The specimen sequenced was naive CD4+ T cells from blood. The rearrangement uses TRBV19 and TRBJ2-2; D may be TRBD1 (5 bases). The CDR3 region has the DNA TGTGCCAGTAGTATACAGGGATGGACCGGGGAGCTGTTTTTT. Translating gives CASSIQGWTGELFF.